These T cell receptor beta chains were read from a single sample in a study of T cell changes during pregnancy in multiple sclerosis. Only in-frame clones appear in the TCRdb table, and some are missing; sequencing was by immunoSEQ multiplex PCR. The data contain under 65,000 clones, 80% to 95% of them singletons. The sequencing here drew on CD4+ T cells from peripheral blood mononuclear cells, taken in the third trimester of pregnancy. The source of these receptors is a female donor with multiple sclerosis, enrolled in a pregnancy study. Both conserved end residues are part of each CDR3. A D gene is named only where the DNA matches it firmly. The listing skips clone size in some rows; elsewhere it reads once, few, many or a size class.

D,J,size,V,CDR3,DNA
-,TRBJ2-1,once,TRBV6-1,CASSEQYNEQFF,TGTGCCAGCAGTGAACAGTACAATGAGCAGTTCTTC
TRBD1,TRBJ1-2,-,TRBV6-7,CASSPVKPQGASHYGYTF,TGTGCCAGCAGTCCTGTTAAGCCACAGGGGGCCTCCCACTATGGCTACACCTTC
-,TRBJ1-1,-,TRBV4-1,CASSLGHQNTEAFF,TGCGCCAGCAGCTTAGGACATCAGAACACTGAAGCTTTCTTT
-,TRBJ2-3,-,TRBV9,CASSVVQGGTDTQYF,TGTGCCAGCAGCGTTGTACAGGGCGGCACAGATACGCAGTATTTT
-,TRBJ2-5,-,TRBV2,CASSENSGYRAQYF,TGTGCCAGCAGTGAAAACTCGGGATATAGAGCCCAGTACTTC
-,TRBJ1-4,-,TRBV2,CASSAGPWNELFF,TGTGCCAGCAGCGCAGGGCCGTGGAATGAACTGTTTTTT
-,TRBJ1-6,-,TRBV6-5,CASSYSGDGNSPLHF,TGTGCCAGCAGTTACTCGGGAGACGGTAATTCACCCCTCCACTTT
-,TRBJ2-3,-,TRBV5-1,CASSPGGQLSTDTQYF,TGCGCCAGCAGCCCTGGAGGGCAGCTTAGCACAGATACGCAGTATTTT
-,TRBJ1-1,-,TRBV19,CAGRDNKNTEAFF,TGTGCCGGCCGGGACAACAAGAACACTGAAGCTTTCTTT
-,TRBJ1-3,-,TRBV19,CASSRQISGNTIYF,TGTGCCAGTAGTAGACAGATCTCTGGAAACACCATATATTTT
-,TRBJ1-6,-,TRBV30,CAWSLAGRGSPLHF,TGTGCCTGGAGCTTGGCAGGTAGGGGTTCACCCCTCCACTTT
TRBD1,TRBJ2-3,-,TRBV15,CATSLRGQGGDTQYF,TGTGCCACCAGCCTAAGAGGACAGGGTGGAGATACGCAGTATTTT
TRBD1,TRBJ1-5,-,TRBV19,CATRPDRERQPQHF,TGTGCCACTAGACCTGACAGGGAACGTCAGCCCCAGCATTTT
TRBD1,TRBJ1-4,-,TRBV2,CASNTGAGNEKLFF,TGTGCCAGTAACACAGGGGCGGGTAATGAAAAACTGTTTTTT
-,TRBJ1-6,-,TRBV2,CASSDRGRNNSPLHF,TGTGCCAGCAGTGACAGGGGTAGGAATAATTCACCCCTCCACTTT
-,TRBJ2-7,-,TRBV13,CASSLGWDKAYEQYF,TGTGCCAGCAGCTTAGGTTGGGACAAGGCCTACGAGCAGTACTTC
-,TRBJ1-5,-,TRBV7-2,CASSSLGGGFQPQHF,TGTGCCAGCAGCTCACTGGGTGGGGGCTTTCAGCCCCAGCATTTT